This T cell receptor (beta chain) comes out of a study of CD8+CD57+ T cells in acquired aplastic anemia. About the study: Sorted CD4+ and CD8+ cells yielded roughly 3.5 ug of DNA on average. CD4+ cell libraries from healthy donors averaged about 10.8 million reads.

Study-wide results and limits: In CD8+ cells, Simpson's diversity showed no significant difference between patients and controls. Patients had twenty-nine CD8+ CDR3 sequences in common with controls (the shared set).

About this clonotype itself: Its antigen is unknown. The junction departs from the called germline gene at one end, perhaps through a read error.

Genomic DNA provided the template from which TCR beta VDJ and CDR3 profiles were obtained. A single record per CDR3 protein comes from TCRdb applying MiXCR to the reads. This sample yields tens of thousands of distinct CDR3 sequences, of which 45% to 70% are seen a single time; over 2% belongs to the top ten. The receptor comes from a human donor in good health, serving as a control. The sample taken for sequencing was sorted CD4+, CD8+, or CD8+CD57+ T cells (not recorded which) from PBMCs.

The CDR3, as DNA: TGTGCCAGCAGCTTAGGACAGGCGACTCCTTTT. Protein sequence: CASSLGQATPF. V gene TRBV11-2 combines with J gene TRBJ1-1; TRBD1 might be the D (6 bases). The CDR3 covers 11 residues. The V gene's germline CDR1 is SGHAT and CDR2 FQNNGV.